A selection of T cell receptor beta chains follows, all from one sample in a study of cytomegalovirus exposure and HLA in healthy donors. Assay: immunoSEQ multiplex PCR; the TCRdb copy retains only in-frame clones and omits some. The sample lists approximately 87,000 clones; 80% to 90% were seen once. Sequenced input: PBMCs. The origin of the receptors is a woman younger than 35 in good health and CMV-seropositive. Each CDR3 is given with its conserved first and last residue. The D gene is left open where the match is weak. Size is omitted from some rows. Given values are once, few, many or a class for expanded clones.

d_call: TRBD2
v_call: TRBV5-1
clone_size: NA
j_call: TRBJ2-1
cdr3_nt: TGCGCCAGCAGCCGGACTAGCGGGAGTTTATCGGAGCAGTTCTTC
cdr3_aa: CASSRTSGSLSEQFF

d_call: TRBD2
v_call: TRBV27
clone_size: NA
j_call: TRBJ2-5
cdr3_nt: TGTGCCAGCGGACTAGGTCGAGAGACCCAGTACTTC
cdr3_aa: CASGLGRETQYF

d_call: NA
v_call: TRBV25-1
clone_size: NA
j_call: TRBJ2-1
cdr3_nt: TGTGCCAGCAGTAGGTCGCAGGGGCGCGAGTACAATGAGCAGTTCTTC
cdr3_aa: CASSRSQGREYNEQFF

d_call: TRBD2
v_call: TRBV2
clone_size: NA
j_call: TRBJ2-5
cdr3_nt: TGTGCCACCTCCCTGGTTGTTGAGGGGCGGGGGGAAGAGACCCAGTACTTC
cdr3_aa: CATSLVVEGRGEETQYF

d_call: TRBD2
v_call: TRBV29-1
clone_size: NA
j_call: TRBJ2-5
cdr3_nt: TGCAGCGTTTGGACTAGCTGGCAAGAGACCCAGTACTTC
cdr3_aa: CSVWTSWQETQYF

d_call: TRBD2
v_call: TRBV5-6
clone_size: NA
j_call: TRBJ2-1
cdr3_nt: TGTGCCAGCAGCTCCACCGGGGGGGTGATTGAGCAGTTCTTC
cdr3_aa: CASSSTGGVIEQFF

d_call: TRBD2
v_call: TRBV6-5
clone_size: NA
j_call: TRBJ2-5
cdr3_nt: TGTGCCAGCAGGGGACTAGCGGGAGATTTGGAGACCCAGTACTTC
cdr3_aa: CASRGLAGDLETQYF

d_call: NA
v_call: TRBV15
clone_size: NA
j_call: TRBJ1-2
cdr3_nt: TGTGCCACCAGCAGAGATCGTCGCCCCTTGGAGGGCTACACCTTC
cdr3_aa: CATSRDRRPLEGYTF

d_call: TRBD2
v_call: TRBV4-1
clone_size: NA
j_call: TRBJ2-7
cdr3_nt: TGCGCCAGCAGCCAAGAACGGACTAGCGTTTCCTACGAGCAGTACTTC
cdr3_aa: CASSQERTSVSYEQYF

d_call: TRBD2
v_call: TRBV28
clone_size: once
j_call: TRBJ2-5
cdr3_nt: TGTGCCAGCAGGCCTCTACTCATTACTAGCGGGAGCTCCGGAGAGACCCAGTACTTC
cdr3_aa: CASRPLLITSGSSGETQYF

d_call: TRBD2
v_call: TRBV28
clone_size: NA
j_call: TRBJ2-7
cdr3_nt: TGTGCCAGCAGTTTATGGGGGAGGGCCTACGAGCAGTACTTC
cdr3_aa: CASSLWGRAYEQYF

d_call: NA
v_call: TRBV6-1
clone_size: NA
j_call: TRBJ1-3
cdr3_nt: TGTGCCAGCAGTGAATTGATCTACTCTGGAAACACCATATATTTT
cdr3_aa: CASSELIYSGNTIYF

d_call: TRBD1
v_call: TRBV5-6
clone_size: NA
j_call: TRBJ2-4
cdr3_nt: TGTGCCAGCAGCTTGGTCGGGACAGACAAAAACATTCAGTACTTC
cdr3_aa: CASSLVGTDKNIQYF

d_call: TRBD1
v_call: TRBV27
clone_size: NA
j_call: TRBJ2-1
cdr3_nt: TGTGCCAGCCGACAGGGGACAACGCGAATATACAATGAGCAGTTCTTC
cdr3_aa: CASRQGTTRIYNEQFF

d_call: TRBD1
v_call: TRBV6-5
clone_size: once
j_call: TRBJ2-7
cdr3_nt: TGTGCCAGCAGTGTAGGGACAGGGAACTACGAGCAGTACTTC
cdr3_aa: CASSVGTGNYEQYF

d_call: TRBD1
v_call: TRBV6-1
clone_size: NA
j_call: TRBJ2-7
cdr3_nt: TGTGCCAGCAGTGATCGGGGACAGTTCTCCTACGAGCAGTACTTC
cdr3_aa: CASSDRGQFSYEQYF

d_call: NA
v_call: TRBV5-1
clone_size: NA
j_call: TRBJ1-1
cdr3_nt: TGCGCCAGCAGCTTGGCCAGGGTAACGAACACTGAAGCTTTCTTT
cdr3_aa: CASSLARVTNTEAFF

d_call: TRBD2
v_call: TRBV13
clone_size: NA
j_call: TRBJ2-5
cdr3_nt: TGTGCCAGCAGCAATGCAGGGACTAGCGATGAGACCCAGTACTTC
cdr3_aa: CASSNAGTSDETQYF

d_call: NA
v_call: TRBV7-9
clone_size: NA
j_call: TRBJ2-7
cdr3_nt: TGTGCCAGCAGCCTTGGACTTTCGCGGGGAGCTCATCCCAACGAGCAGTACTTC
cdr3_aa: CASSLGLSRGAHPNEQYF

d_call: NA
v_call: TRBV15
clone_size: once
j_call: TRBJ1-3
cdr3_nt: TGTGCCACCAGCAGAGAGGGGGGGACCATATATTTT
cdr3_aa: CATSREGGTIYF

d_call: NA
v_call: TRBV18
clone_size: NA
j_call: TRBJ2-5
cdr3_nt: TGTGCCAGCTCGCGACAGGAAGGGGAGACCCAGTACTTC
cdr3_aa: CASSRQEGETQYF

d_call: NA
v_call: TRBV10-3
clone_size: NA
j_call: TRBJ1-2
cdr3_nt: TGTGCCATCAGTGAAGGCGACAGAAACTATGGCTACACCTTC
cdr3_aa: CAISEGDRNYGYTF

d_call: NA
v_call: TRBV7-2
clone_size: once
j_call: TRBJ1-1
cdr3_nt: TGTGCCAGCAGCTTAGGCGTCCGAGATCTCGCTTTCTTT
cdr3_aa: CASSLGVRDLAFF

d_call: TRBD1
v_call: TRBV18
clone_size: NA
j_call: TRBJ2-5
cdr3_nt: TGTGCCAGCTCACCAAGGACAGGGGTTGGGGAGACCCAGTACTTC
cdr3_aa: CASSPRTGVGETQYF

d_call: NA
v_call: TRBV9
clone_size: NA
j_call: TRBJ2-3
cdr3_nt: TGTGCCAGCAGCGTATTCTCCGGGTATACTAGCACAGATACGCAGTATTTT
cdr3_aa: CASSVFSGYTSTDTQYF

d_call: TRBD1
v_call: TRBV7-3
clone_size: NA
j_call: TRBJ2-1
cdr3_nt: TGTGCCAGCAGCTTTACAGGGGGCGCGTTCGATGAGCAGTTCTTC
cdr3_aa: CASSFTGGAFDEQFF

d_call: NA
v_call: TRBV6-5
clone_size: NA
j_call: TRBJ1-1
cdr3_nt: TGTGCCAGCAGTTACGGCCCTGGGGGGGCGGAAGCTTTCTTT
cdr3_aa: CASSYGPGGAEAFF

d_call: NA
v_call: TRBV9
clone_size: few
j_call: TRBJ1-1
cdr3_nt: TGTGCCAGCAGCGCGGGCGGGGGAAAGGAGAACACTGAAGCTTTCTTT
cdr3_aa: CASSAGGGKENTEAFF

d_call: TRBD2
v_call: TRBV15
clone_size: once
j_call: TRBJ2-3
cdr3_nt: TGTGCCACCAGCAGGACTAGCGGAGACACAGATACGCAGTATTTT
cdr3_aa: CATSRTSGDTDTQYF

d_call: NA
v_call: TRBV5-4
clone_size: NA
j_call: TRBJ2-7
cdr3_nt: TGTGCCAGCAGCTCCAAATCAATCCCCGAGCAGTACTTC
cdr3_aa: CASSSKSIPEQYF

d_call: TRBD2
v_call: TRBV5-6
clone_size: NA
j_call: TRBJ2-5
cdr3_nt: TGTGCCAACAGCATGCTCCTAGCGGGAGACTACAACCAAGAGACCCAGTACTTC
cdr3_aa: CANSMLLAGDYNQETQYF

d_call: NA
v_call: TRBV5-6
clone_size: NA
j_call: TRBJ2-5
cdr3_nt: TGTGCCAGCAGCTTGAGCGGTTCGGGGACCCAGTACTTC
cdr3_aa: CASSLSGSGTQYF

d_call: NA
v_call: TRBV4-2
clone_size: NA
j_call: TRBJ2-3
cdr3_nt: TGTGCCAGCAGCCCGATGAGCTCCCCCACAGATACGCAGTATTTT
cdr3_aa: CASSPMSSPTDTQYF

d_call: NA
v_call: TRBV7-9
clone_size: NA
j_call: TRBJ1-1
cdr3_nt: TGTGCCAGCAGCTTCGGTGGGGCGCGGATTGAAGCTTTCTTT
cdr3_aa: CASSFGGARIEAFF

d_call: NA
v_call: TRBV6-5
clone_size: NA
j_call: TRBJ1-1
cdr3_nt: TGTGCCAGCAGTTACTCCGGTGGAGCTTTCTTT
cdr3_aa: CASSYSGGAFF

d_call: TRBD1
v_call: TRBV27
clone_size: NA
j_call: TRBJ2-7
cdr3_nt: TGTGCCAGCAGTTTTCAGGGGGCCTACGAGCAGTACTTC
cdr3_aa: CASSFQGAYEQYF